This T cell receptor (beta chain) was observed in a study of immune evolution from preneoplasia to lung adenocarcinoma (dated by TCRdb to about 2021). Regarding the study in general: The study used immune gene expression, TCR sequencing and multiplex immunofluorescence to profile the immune contexture of lung adenocarcinoma precursors and invasive adenocarcinoma. Sample size was determined by specimen availability and not by a prior power calculation. According to the study, about 100 samples were used for TCR sequencing. Resected precursor lesions (AAH, AIS, MIA) and invasive adenocarcinomas were each compared against paired morphologically normal lung tissue. In total, the cohort included 45 to 65 patients with pulmonary nodules, all of whom underwent surgical resection. The TCR sequencing data were obtained from 51 patients. Whole exome sequencing and methylation data from the same cohort of nodules were integrated with the immune data. POLYSOLVER was used to infer class I HLA alleles from exome data, and LOHHLA was used to detect allele-specific HLA loss. Points the paper makes about the study in general: Because all patients were from Japan and China, applicability to Western populations was uncertain. Findings were based on association rather than direct causation; larger cohorts with long-term follow-up and longitudinal biopsies were deemed needed. Clonality was highest in normal lung, while later-stage lesions appeared to have lower clonality but higher T cell density and diversity. Top T cell clone frequencies were highest in normal lung and appeared to decrease progressively from AAH through AIS, MIA and invasive adenocarcinoma.

Its CDR3 holds 15 amino acids, cysteine through phenylalanine. The CDR3 DNA has 45 bases and is translated from base 1. Germline trimming: 3 bases from V, 9 bases from J; junction bases outside gene matches: 11. CDR1 and CDR2, per the germline V gene, are MGHDK and SYGVNS. The patients had resection in Japan or China between the mid-2010s and the late 2010s. Histologic diagnosis of each case was confirmed independently by two lung cancer pathologists on H&E slides. FFPE tissue was used for DNA isolation with the AllPrep DNA/RNA FFPE Kit. In regard to this clone: There is no known antigen for this receptor. Per-nucleotide qualities are absent, and no much larger clonotype sits a single base away.

Using the immunoSEQ hsTCRbeta Kit, TCR beta CDR3 regions were sequenced from DNA. Per the authors' processing: TCR sequencing data were analysed with the ImmunoSEQ Analyzer. T cell clonality was defined as 1 minus Pielou's evenness, as computed on productive rearrangements. T cell diversity was measured with the inverse Simpson index on productive templates. T cell density was defined as TCR beta template counts normalized to usable DNA, with usable DNA estimated by amplification and sequencing of housekeeping genes. TCR metrics were compared across histologic stages using two-sided Kruskal-Wallis tests. As stored in TCRdb, this immuneACCESS dataset retains in-frame rearrangements with V and J assigned. A fraction of the clones does not appear; measured against another copy, unresolved V genes explain less than half of the discrepancy, and the remainder lacks a known reason. For V, J and clone size, that table is used; D and trimming come from the DNA. For this sample there are more than 10,000 clones; roughly 70% appear just once. The leading ten clones occupy 25% to 35% of the sample.

The rearrangement combines TRBV25-1 with TRBJ2-1, and TRBD2 matches 7 of the central bases. Sequenced material: FFPE normal lung tissue adjacent to the tumor. The clonotype comes from a person aged 55-75 years with lung adenocarcinoma. Some clones in this sample may be carry-over from other donors' samples. The DNA sequence follows: TGTGCCAGCAGTGAGGGGACTACCGTGGGTCTTGAGCAGTTCTTC. The encoded protein is CASSEGTTVGLEQFF.